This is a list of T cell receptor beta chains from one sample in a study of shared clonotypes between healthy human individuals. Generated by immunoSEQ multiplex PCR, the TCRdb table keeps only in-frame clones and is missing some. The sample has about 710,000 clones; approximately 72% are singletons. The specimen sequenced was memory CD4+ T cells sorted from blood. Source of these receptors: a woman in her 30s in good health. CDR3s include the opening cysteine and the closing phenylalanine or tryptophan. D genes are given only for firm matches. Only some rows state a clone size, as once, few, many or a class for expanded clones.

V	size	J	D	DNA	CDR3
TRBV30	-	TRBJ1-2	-	TGTGCCTGGAGCTCGGCCGGGAGGTGCTACACCTTC	CAWSSAGRCYTF
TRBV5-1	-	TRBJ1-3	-	TGCGCCAGCAGCTTGGACCCCCACCAACAGGGTCCGATACGAAACACCATATATTTT	CASSLDPHQQGPIRNTIYF
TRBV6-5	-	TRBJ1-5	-	TGTGCCAGCAGTTACTCGAGGAGGGTTGGCCAGCCCCAGCATTTT	CASSYSRRVGQPQHF
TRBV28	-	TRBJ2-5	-	TGTGCCAGCAGTACCCACCGACGGGGGACAGATCAAGAGACCCAGTACTTC	CASSTHRRGTDQETQYF
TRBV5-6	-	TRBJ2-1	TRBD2	TGTGCCAGCAGCATAGCGGGGTGGGGCTACAATGAGCAGTTCTTC	CASSIAGWGYNEQFF
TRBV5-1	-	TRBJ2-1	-	TGCGCCAGCAACCTAGCGACTGGATACAATGAGCAGTTCTTC	CASNLATGYNEQFF
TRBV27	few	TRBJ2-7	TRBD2	TGTGCCAGCAGTAGACTAGCGGGAGTCTACGAGCAGTACTTC	CASSRLAGVYEQYF
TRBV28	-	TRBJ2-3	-	TGTGCCAGCAGTTTCTCGGGGCGTTATAGGCTCGTTCAGTATTTT	CASSFSGRYRLVQYF
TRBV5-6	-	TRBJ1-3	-	TGTGCCAGCAGCTTGTCGAGCGGCGGAAACACCATATATTTT	CASSLSSGGNTIYF
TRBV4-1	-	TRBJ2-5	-	TGCGCCAGCAGCCAAGTTAGACGGGAAGAGACCCAGTACTTC	CASSQVRREETQYF
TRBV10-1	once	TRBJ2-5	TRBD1	TGCGCCAGCAGCGACAGGGCAAGGGAGACCCAGTACTTC	CASSDRARETQYF
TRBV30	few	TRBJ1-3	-	TGTGCCTGGATGCCTGGTATGCGGACGAACACCATATATTTT	CAWMPGMRTNTIYF
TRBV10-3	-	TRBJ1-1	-	TGTGCCATCAGTCAGGGAAACACTGAAGCTTTCTTT	CAISQGNTEAFF
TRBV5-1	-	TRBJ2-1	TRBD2	TGCGCCAGCAGCCTAGGACTAGCGGGGAACAATGAGCAGTTCTTC	CASSLGLAGNNEQFF
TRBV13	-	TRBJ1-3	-	TGTGCCAGCAGCTTAGGAAGAAACACCATATATTTT	CASSLGRNTIYF
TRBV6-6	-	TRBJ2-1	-	TGTGCCAGCAGTACCGGACTAAATAGTCTGGGGCAGTTCTTC	CASSTGLNSLGQFF
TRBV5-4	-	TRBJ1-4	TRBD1	TGTGCCAGCAGCCAGGGACAGTCCAATGAAAAACTGTTTTTT	CASSQGQSNEKLFF
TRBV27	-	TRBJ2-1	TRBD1	TGTGCCAGCAGTTTATCCAGGGGGCGATGGAATGAGCAGTTCTTC	CASSLSRGRWNEQFF
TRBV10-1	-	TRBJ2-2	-	TGCGCCAGCAGTGTTAGCTATAACACCGGGGAGCTGTTTTTT	CASSVSYNTGELFF
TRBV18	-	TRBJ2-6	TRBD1	TGTGCCAGCTCCCCGACAGGGATCGGATCTGGGGCCAACGTCCTGACTTTC	CASSPTGIGSGANVLTF
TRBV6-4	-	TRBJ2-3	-	TGTGCCAGCAAATCAGGACAGTCCACAGATACGCAGTATTTT	CASKSGQSTDTQYF
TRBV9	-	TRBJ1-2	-	TGTGCCAGCAGCGTAGAGGACCTCGGGTATGGCTACACCTTC	CASSVEDLGYGYTF
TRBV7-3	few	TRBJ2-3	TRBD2	TGTGCCAGCAGCTTACGTCCCGCTAGCGGGACAGATACGCAGTATTTT	CASSLRPASGTDTQYF
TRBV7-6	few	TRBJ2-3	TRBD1	TGTGCCAGCAGCTACGGGCCGGGACAGGGAACAGATACGCAGTATTTT	CASSYGPGQGTDTQYF
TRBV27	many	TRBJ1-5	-	TGTGCCAGCAGTTTGGACTGGAGGCGCAATCAGCCCCAGCATTTT	CASSLDWRRNQPQHF
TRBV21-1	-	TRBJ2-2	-	TGTGCCAGCAAGAAGTCCGGAGCGGCCTTCACCGGGGAGCTGTTTTTT	CASKKSGAAFTGELFF
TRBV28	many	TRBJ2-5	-	TGTGCCAGCAGTGGCCCCAGGGCCCAGTACTTC	CASSGPRAQYF
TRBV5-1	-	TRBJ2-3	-	TGCGCCAGCAGCTTGTCGCAGGGGGGTACAGATACGCAGTATTTT	CASSLSQGGTDTQYF
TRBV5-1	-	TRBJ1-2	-	TGCGCCAGCAGCTCCTTTTACTCGTGGACAGAAAGAGGAGGCTACACCTTC	CASSSFYSWTERGGYTF
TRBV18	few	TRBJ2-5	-	TGTGCCAGCTCACTCTATACGGGAGTAGAGACCCAGTACTTC	CASSLYTGVETQYF
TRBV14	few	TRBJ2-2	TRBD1	TGTGCCAGCAGCCGAGGACAGGGCCGGTCCGGGGAGCTGTTTTTT	CASSRGQGRSGELFF
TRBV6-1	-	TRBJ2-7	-	TGTGCCTGCGCTAGGGTTTCCTACGAGCAGTACTTC	CACARVSYEQYF
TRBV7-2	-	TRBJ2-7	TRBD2	TGTGCCAGCAGAGGGACTAGCGGGATGAACTCCTACGAGCAGTACTTC	CASRGTSGMNSYEQYF
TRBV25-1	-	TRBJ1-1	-	TGTGCCAGCAGTGAATATACAGGGAGACACACTGAAGCTTTCTTT	CASSEYTGRHTEAFF
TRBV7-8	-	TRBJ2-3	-	TGTGCCAGCAGCTTTACCCCAAACACAGATACGCAGTATTTT	CASSFTPNTDTQYF
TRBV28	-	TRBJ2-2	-	TGTGCCAGCAGTGGCCCCATACGCACCGGGGAGCTGTTTTTT	CASSGPIRTGELFF
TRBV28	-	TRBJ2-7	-	TGTGCCAGCACCCAGGGGGTCGCGGGGACCCCCTACGAGCAGTACTTC	CASTQGVAGTPYEQYF
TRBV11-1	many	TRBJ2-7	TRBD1	TGTGCCAGCAGCTTAGTCGGCGACAGGGGCTTGAACGAGCAGTACTTC	CASSLVGDRGLNEQYF
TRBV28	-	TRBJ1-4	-	TGTGCCAGCAGTTTATCGAGCTCTTGGACAGATGAAAAACTGTTTTTT	CASSLSSSWTDEKLFF
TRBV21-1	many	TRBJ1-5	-	TGTGCCAGCAGCAAAGATAGGGTTGGGCAGCCCCAGCATTTT	CASSKDRVGQPQHF
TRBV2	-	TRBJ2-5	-	TGTGCCAGCACTCCGCAAAGATTTGAGACCCAGTACTTC	CASTPQRFETQYF
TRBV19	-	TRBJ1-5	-	TGTGCCAGTAGTCACCAGGTTAGCAATCAGCCCCAGCATTTT	CASSHQVSNQPQHF
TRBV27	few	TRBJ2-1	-	TGTGCCAGCAGTTTACGTCGGTTACAGAATGAGCAGTTCTTC	CASSLRRLQNEQFF
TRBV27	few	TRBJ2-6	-	TGTGCCAGCACGGAGTGGAACTCTGGGGCCAACGTCCTGACTTTC	CASTEWNSGANVLTF
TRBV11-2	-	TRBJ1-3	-	TGTGCCAGCAGCTTAGAACCAGGTTCTGGAAACACCATATATTTT	CASSLEPGSGNTIYF
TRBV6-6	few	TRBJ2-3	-	TGTGCCAGCAGTTTAGTTCAGGGGCCCCCGGATACGCAGTATTTT	CASSLVQGPPDTQYF
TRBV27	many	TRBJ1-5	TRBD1	TGTGCCAGCAGTAGGGACAGAAGTGGCAATCAGCCCCAGCATTTT	CASSRDRSGNQPQHF